This TCR beta chain comes out of a study of T cell changes during pregnancy in multiple sclerosis (dated by TCRdb to 2018 to 2020). Background for the entire study: Changes in the T cell repertoire over the course of pregnancy were examined in this study in women with multiple sclerosis.

About this clone itself: Its antigen remains unidentified. The record has no base qualities; no much larger clone is one base away.

Library construction relied on the immunoSEQ multiplex PCR assay. Held by TCRdb, this immuneACCESS table contains in-frame sequences only and omits some clones. Under half of the omission traces to an unresolved V gene where checked; the cause of the rest is unknown. Present in this sample are 60,000 to 90,000 clones, roughly nine tenths of which were seen just once. The top ten constitute 1.5% to 2% of the sample. V ends up 2 bases short and J 5 bases short, with an unmatched junction base count of 6. According to the germline V gene, CDR1 reads MNHEY and CDR2 reads SVGAGI. Counted from cysteine to phenylalanine, this CDR3 has 15 amino acids. The retained sequence is limited to the CDR3, 45 bases, with the frame set at the first base.

The V and J genes are TRBV6-5 and TRBJ2-1; 7 middle bases align to TRBD2. The specimen was peripheral blood, collected in the first trimester of pregnancy. This receptor was obtained from a female donor in good health, enrolled as a control in a pregnancy study. The DNA is as follows: TGTGCCAGCAGTTACAGAGGACTAGACAACAATGAGCAGTTCTTC. Translated, it reads CASSYRGLDNNEQFF.